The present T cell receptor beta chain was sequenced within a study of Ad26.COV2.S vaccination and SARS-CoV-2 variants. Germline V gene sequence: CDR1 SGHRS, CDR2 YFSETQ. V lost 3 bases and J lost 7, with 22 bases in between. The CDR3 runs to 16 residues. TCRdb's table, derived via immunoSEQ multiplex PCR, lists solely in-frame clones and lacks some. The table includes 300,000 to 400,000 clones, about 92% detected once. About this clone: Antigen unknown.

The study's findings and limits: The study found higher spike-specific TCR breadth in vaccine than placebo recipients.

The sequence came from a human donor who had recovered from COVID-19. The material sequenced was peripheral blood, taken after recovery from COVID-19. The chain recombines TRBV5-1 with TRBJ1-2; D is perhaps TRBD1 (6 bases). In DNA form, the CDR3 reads TGCGCCAGCAGCTCAACGGGGGGGCGGGAAACGCTTGGCTACACCTTC. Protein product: CASSSTGGRETLGYTF.